A selection of T cell receptor beta chains follows, all from one sample in a study of T-cell memory formation after mild COVID-19. TCRdb independently ran MiXCR on the 5' RACE reads; one entry per CDR3 protein. The sample has over 450,000 distinct CDR3 sequences, just over 20% seen once. The sample taken for sequencing was PBMCs or a T cell subset sorted from them (not recorded which). These receptor sequences come from an adult woman who had mild COVID-19 (a few samples of this study predate the infection). Cell type and time point are not known. Both conserved end residues are part of each CDR3. D genes are given only for firm matches. The listing skips clone size in some rows; elsewhere it reads once, few, many or a size class.

clone size,V gene,D gene,J gene,CDR3 protein,CDR3 DNA
many,TRBV5-6,NA,TRBJ2-7,CASSWDTYEQYF,TGTGCCAGCAGCTGGGACACCTACGAGCAGTACTTC
NA,TRBV14,TRBD1,TRBJ1-1,CASSWEGDREAFF,TGTGCCAGCAGCTGGGAGGGGGACAGAGAAGCTTTCTTT
few,TRBV10-3,TRBD1,TRBJ2-3,CAINGQGDTDTQYF,TGTGCCATCAATGGACAGGGGGACACAGATACGCAGTATTTT
few,TRBV10-3,NA,TRBJ1-1,CAIGIARPLPLNTEAFF,TGTGCCATAGGGATAGCCAGGCCCCTACCATTGAACACTGAAGCTTTCTTT
NA,TRBV4-3,TRBD1,TRBJ1-5,CASSQETGGPRRAKHF,TGCGCCAGCAGCCAAGAGACAGGGGGCCCCCGGAGGGCCAAGCATTTT
NA,TRBV7-6,NA,TRBJ1-1,CASGVGGTEAFF,TGTGCCAGTGGGGTGGGAGGGACTGAAGCTTTCTTT
many,TRBV4-2,TRBD2,TRBJ2-2,CASSPLGGANTGELFF,TGTGCCAGCAGCCCACTGGGGGGGGCGAACACCGGGGAGCTGTTTTTT
few,TRBV6-5,NA,TRBJ2-7,CASHSGFGEQYF,TGTGCCAGCCACTCGGGGTTCGGGGAGCAGTACTTC
NA,TRBV6-6,TRBD2,TRBJ2-1,CGAGENEQFF,TGTGGGGCGGGAGAGAATGAGCAGTTCTTC
NA,TRBV12-3/TRBV12-4,NA,TRBJ1-1,CASTPGTLNTEAFF,TGTGCCAGCACCCCTGGGACGTTGAACACTGAAGCTTTCTTT